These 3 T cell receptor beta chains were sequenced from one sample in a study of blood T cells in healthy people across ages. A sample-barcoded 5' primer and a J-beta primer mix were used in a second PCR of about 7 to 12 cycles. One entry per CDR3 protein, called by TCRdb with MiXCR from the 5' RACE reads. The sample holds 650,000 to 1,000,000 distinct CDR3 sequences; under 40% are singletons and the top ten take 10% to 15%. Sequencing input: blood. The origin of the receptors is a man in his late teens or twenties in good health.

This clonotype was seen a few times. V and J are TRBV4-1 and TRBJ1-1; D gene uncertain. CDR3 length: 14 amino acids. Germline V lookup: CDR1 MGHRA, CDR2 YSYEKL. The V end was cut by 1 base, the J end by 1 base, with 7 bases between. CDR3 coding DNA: TGCGCCAGCAGCCAAGGGGAGTCGAACACTGAAGCTTTCTTT. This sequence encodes CASSQGESNTEAFF.

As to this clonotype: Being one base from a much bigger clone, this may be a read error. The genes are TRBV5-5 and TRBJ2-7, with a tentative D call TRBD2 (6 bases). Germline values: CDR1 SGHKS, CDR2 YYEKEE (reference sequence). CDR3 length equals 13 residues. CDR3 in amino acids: CASSGGVSYGQYF. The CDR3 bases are TGTGCCAGCAGCGGAGGGGTCTCCTACGGGCAGTACTTC.

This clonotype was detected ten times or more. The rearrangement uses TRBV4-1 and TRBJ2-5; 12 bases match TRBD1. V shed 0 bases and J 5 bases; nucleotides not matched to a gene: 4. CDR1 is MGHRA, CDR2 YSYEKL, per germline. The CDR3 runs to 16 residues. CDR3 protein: CASSQDGTGGMETQYF. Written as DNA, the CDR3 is TGCGCCAGCAGCCAAGACGGGACAGGGGGCATGGAGACCCAGTACTTC.